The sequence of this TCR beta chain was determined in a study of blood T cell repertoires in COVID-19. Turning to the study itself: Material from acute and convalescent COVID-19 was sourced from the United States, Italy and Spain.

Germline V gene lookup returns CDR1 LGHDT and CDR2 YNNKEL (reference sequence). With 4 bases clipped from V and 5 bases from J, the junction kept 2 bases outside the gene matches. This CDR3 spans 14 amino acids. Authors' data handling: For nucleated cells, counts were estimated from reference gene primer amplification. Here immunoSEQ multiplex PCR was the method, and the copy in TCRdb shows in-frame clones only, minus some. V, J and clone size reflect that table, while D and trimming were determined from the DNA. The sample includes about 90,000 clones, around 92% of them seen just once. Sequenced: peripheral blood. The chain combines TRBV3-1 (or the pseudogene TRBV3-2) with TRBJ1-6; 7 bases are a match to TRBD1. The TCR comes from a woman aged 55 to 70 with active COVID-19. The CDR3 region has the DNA TGTGCCAGCAGCCCGGGGACAGATAATTCACCCCTCCACTTT. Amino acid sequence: CASSPGTDNSPLHF.